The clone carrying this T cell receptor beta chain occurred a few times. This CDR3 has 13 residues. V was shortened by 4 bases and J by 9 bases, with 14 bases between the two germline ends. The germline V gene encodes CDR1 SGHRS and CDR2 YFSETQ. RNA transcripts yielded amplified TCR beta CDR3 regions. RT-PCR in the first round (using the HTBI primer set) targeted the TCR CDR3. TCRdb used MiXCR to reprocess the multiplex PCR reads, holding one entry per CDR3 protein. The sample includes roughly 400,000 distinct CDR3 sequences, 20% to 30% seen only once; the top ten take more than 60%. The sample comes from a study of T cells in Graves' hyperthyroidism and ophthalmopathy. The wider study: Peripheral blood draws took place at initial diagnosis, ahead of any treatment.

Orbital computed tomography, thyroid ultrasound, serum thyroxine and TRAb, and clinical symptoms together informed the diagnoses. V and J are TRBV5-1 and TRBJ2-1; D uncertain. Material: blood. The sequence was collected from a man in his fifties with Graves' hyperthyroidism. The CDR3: CASSRAGGPEQFF. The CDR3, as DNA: TGCGCCAGCAGCCGGGCAGGCGGACCTGAGCAGTTCTTC. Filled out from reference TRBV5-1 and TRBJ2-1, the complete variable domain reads KAGVTQTPRYLIKTRGQQVTLSCSPISGHRSVSWYQQTPGQGLQFLFEYFSETQRNKGNFPGRFSGRQFSNSRSEMNVSTLELGDSALYLCASSRAGGPEQFFGPGTRLTVL.